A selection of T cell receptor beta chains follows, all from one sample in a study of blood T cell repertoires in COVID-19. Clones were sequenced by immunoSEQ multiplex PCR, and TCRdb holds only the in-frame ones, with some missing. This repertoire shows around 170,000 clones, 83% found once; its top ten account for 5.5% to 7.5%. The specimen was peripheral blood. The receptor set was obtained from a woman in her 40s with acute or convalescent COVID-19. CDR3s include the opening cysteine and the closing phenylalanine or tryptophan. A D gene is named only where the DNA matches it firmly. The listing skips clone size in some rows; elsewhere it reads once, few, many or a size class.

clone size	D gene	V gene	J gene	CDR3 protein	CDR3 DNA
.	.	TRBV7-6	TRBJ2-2	CASRRAGELFF	TGTGCCAGCAGGAGAGCCGGGGAGCTGTTTTTT
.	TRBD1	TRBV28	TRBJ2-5	CASSFQGARETQYF	TGTGCCAGCAGTTTTCAGGGGGCCAGGGAGACCCAGTACTTC
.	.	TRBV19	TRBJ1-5	CASTEGPRLNQPQHF	TGTGCCAGTACCGAGGGTCCAAGACTCAATCAGCCCCAGCATTTT
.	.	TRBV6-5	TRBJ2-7	CASRPDRTYEQYF	TGTGCCAGCAGACCCGACAGGACCTACGAGCAGTACTTC
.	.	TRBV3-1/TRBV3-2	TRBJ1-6	CASSPVTAYNSPLHF	TGTGCCAGCAGCCCGGTGACAGCCTATAATTCACCCCTCCACTTT
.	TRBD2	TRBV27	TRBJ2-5	CASGLAGVETQYF	TGTGCCAGCGGCCTAGCGGGAGTGGAGACCCAGTACTTC
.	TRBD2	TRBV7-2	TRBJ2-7	CASSAPGLAGTAYEQYF	TGTGCCAGCAGCGCCCCGGGACTAGCGGGAACCGCCTACGAGCAGTACTTC
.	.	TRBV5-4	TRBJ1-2	CASSADTYGYTF	TGTGCCAGCAGCGCCGACACTTATGGCTACACCTTC
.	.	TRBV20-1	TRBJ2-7	CSARPIYEQYF	TGCAGTGCTAGACCAATTTACGAGCAGTACTTC
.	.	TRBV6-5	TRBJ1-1	CASSYPDTEAFF	TGTGCCAGCAGCTACCCTGACACTGAAGCTTTCTTT
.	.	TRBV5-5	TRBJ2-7	CASSLFRQVAFYEQYF	TGTGCCAGCAGCTTGTTTCGACAGGTCGCCTTCTACGAGCAGTACTTC
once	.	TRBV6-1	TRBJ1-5	CASSWGGVNQPQHF	TGTGCCAGCAGTTGGGGCGGGGTCAATCAGCCCCAGCATTTT
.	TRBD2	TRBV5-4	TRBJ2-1	CASSFPGTSGKNEQFF	TGTGCCAGCAGCTTCCCCGGGACTAGCGGGAAGAATGAGCAGTTCTTC
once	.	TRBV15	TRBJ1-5	CATSREMSVSGGGFSQPQHF	TGTGCCACCAGCAGAGAGATGAGTGTAAGCGGGGGTGGTTTTAGTCAGCCCCAGCATTTT
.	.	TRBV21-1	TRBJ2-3	CASSKGGQGSCTDTQYF	TGTGCCAGCAGCAAAGGAGGACAGGGGAGTTGCACAGATACGCAGTATTTT
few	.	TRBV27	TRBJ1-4	CASSLYGFGGVNEKLFF	TGTGCCAGCAGTTTATACGGCTTTGGGGGGGTCAATGAAAAACTGTTTTTT
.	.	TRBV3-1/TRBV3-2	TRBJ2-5	CASSQDRGETQYF	TGTGCCAGCAGCCAAGATCGGGGGGAGACCCAGTACTTC
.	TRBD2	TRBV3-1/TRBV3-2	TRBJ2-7	CASSQDRNSLAGANYEQYF	TGTGCCAGCAGCCAAGATCGCAACTCACTAGCGGGGGCTAACTACGAGCAGTACTTC
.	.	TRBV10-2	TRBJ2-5	CASSEQGGQETQYF	TGCGCCAGCAGTGAGCAAGGCGGTCAAGAGACCCAGTACTTC
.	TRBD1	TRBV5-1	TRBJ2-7	CASSWRRDSPAREQYF	TGCGCCAGCAGCTGGCGACGGGACAGCCCGGCAAGAGAGCAGTACTTC
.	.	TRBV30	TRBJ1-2	CAWSPRVLVYGYTF	TGTGCCTGGAGTCCACGAGTACTGGTCTATGGCTACACCTTC
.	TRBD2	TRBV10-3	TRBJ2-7	CAISDRGTTSSYEQYF	TGTGCCATCAGTGATCGGGGGACTACTAGCTCCTACGAGCAGTACTTC
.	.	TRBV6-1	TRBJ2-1	CASREQITTGYNEQFF	TGTGCCAGCAGAGAACAAATCACGACAGGCTACAATGAGCAGTTCTTC
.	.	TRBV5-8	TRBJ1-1	CASRARRGYRMNTEAFF	TGTGCCAGCAGGGCTCGCAGGGGTTATCGAATGAACACTGAAGCTTTCTTT
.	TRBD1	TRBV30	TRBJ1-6	CAWSYLTGAENNSPLHF	TGTGCCTGGAGTTACCTCACAGGGGCGGAAAATAATTCACCCCTCCACTTT
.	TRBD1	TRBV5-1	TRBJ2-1	CASSLARQGRDEQFF	TGCGCCAGCAGTCTTGCGAGACAGGGTCGAGATGAGCAGTTCTTC
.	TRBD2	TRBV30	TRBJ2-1	CAWRSGIAGSSYNEQFF	TGTGCCTGGAGGTCGGGGATAGCGGGGAGCTCCTACAATGAGCAGTTCTTC
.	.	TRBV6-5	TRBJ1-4	CASTLFTGSNEKLFF	TGTGCCAGCACCCTATTCACAGGGTCTAATGAAAAACTGTTTTTT
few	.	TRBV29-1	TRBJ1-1	CSATYSNTEAFF	TGCAGCGCAACTTACTCGAACACTGAAGCTTTCTTT
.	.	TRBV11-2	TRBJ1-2	CASSSAELGRANYGYTF	TGTGCCAGCAGCTCGGCGGAGTTAGGGCGGGCTAACTATGGCTACACCTTC
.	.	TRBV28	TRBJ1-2	CASRLTAPSGYTF	TGTGCCAGCAGGTTGACAGCTCCTAGTGGCTACACCTTC
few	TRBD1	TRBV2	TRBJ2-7	CASRDRVNEQYF	TGTGCCAGCCGGGACAGGGTTAACGAGCAGTACTTC
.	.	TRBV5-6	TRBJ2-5	CASRGQGGAETQYF	TGTGCCAGCAGGGGACAAGGGGGAGCAGAGACCCAGTACTTC
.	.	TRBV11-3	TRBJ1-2	CASSLAGDYGYTF	TGTGCCAGCAGCTTAGCCGGGGACTATGGCTACACCTTC
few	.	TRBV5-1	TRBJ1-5	CASSRGEGSNQPQHF	TGCGCCAGCAGTCGGGGGGAGGGTAGCAATCAGCCCCAGCATTTT
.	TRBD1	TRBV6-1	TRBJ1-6	CASSELQGQNSPLHF	TGTGCCAGCAGTGAGCTCCAGGGACAGAATTCACCCCTCCACTTT
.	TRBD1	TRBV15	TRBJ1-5	CATSRDRVSNQPQHF	TGTGCCACCAGCAGGGACAGGGTAAGCAATCAGCCCCAGCATTTT
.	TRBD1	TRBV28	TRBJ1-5	CASSLRQGGGQPQHF	TGTGCCAGCAGCCTAAGACAGGGGGGGGGTCAGCCCCAGCATTTT
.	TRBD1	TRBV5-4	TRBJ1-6	CASSFRGYDSPLHF	TGTGCCAGCAGCTTCAGGGGGTATGATTCACCCCTCCACTTT
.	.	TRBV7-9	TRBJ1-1	CASSLDRNTEAFF	TGTGCCAGCAGCTTAGATCGGAACACTGAAGCTTTCTTT
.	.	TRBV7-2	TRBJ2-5	CASTPRDNQETQYF	TGTGCCAGCACCCCTCGGGACAACCAAGAGACCCAGTACTTC
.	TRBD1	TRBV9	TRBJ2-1	CASRSVGDSEQFF	TGTGCCAGCAGGTCAGTGGGGGACAGTGAGCAGTTCTTC
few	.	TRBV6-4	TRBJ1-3	CASRGPPTGPISGNTIYF	TGTGCCAGCAGGGGACCCCCGACAGGACCTATCTCTGGAAACACCATATATTTT
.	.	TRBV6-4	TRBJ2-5	CANQGYQETQYF	TGTGCCAACCAGGGGTACCAAGAGACCCAGTACTTC
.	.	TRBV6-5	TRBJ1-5	CASETASNQPQHF	TGTGCCAGCGAGACAGCTAGCAATCAGCCCCAGCATTTT
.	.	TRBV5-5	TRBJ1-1	CASSPREGLLNTEAFF	TGTGCCAGCAGCCCGAGAGAGGGACTGTTGAACACTGAAGCTTTCTTT
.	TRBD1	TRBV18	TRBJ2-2	CASSPDRVALNTGELFF	TGTGCCAGCTCACCCGACAGGGTCGCCTTGAACACCGGGGAGCTGTTTTTT
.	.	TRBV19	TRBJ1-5	CASSRGNYQPQHF	TGTGCCAGTAGTCGGGGAAATTATCAGCCCCAGCATTTT
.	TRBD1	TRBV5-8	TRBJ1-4	CASSRGQGYEKLFF	TGTGCCAGCAGCCGGGGACAGGGGTATGAAAAACTGTTTTTT
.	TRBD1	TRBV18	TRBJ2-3	CASRIRRQGATDTQYF	TGTGCCAGCAGGATCCGGCGACAGGGGGCCACAGATACGCAGTATTTT
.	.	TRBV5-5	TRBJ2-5	CASSLGWLGAGKTQYF	TGTGCCAGCAGCTTGGGTTGGCTGGGGGCCGGTAAGACCCAGTACTTC
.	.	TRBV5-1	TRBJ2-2	CASSPRGTFTGELFF	TGCGCCAGCAGCCCCCGCGGGACCTTTACCGGGGAGCTGTTTTTT
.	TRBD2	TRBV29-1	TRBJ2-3	CSVVVAGRSGVQDTQYF	TGCAGCGTTGTCGTAGCGGGACGCTCCGGGGTCCAAGATACGCAGTATTTT
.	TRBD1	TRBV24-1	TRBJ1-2	CATSDSRRGTGYGYTF	TGTGCCACCAGTGATAGCCGGAGGGGGACAGGCTATGGCTACACCTTC
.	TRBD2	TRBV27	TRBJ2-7	CASSFRGAYEQYF	TGTGCCAGCAGTTTCCGGGGGGCCTACGAGCAGTACTTC